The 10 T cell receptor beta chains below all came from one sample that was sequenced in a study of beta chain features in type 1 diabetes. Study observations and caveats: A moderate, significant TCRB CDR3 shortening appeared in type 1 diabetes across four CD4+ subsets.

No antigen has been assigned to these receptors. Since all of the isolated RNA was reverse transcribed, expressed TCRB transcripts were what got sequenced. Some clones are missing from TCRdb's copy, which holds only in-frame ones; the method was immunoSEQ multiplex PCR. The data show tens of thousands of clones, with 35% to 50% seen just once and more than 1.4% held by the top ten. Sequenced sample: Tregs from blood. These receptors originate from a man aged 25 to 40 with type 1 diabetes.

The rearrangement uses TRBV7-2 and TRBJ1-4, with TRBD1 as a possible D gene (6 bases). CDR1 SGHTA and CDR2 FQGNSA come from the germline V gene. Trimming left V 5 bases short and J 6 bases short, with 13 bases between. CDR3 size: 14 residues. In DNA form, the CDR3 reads TGTGCCAGCAGCCCTACAGGGTCCCATGAAAAACTGTTTTTT. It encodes CASSPTGSHEKLFF. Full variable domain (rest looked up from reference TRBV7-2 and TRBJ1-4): GAGVSQSPSNKVTEKGKDVELRCDPISGHTALYWYRQSLGQGLEFLIYFQGNSAPDKSGLPSDRFSAERTGGSVSTLTIQRTQQEDSAVYLCASSPTGSHEKLFFGSGTQLSVL.

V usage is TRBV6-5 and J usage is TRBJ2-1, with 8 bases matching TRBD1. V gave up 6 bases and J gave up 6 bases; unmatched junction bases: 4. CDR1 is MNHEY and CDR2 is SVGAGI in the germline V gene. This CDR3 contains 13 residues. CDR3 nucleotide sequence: TGTGCCAGCAGCAGGGGGCCGAGCAATGAGCAGTTCTTC. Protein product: CASSRGPSNEQFF.

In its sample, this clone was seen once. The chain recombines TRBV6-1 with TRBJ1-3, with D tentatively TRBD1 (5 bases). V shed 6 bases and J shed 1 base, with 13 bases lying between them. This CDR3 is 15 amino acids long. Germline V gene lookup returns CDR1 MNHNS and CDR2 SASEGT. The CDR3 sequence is CASRPRDFSGNTIYF. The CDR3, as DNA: TGTGCCAGCAGACCCCGGGACTTTTCTGGAAACACCATATATTTT.

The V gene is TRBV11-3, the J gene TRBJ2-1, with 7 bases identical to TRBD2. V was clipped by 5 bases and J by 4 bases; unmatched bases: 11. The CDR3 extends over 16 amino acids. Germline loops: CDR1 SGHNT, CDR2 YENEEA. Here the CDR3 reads CASSLDGTNLYNEQFF. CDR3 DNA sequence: TGTGCCAGCAGCCTCGACGGGACTAATCTATACAATGAGCAGTTCTTC.

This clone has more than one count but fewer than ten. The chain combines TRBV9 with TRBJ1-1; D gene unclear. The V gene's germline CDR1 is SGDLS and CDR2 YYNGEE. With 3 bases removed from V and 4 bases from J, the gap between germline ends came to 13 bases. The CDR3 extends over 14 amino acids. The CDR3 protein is CASSASGKPTEAFF. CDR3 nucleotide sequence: TGTGCCAGCAGCGCCTCGGGAAAGCCCACTGAAGCTTTCTTT.

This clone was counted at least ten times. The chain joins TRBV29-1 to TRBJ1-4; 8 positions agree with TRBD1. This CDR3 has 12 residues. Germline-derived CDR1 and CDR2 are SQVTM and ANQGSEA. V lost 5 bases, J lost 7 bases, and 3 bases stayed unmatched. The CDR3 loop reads CSVRTGFEKLFF. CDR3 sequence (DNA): TGCAGCGTTCGGACAGGGTTTGAAAAACTGTTTTTT.

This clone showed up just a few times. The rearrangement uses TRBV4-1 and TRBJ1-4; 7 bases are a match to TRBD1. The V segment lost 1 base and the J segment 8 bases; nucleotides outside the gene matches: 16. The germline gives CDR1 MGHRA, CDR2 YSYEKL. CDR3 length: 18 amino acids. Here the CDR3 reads CASSQASRATGSSEKLFF. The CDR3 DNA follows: TGCGCCAGCAGCCAAGCAAGTCGGGCGACAGGGTCATCAGAAAAACTGTTTTTT.

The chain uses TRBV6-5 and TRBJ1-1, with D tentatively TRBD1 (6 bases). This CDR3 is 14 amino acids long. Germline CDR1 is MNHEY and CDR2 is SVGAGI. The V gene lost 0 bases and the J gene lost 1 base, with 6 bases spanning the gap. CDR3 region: CASSYSGANTEAFF. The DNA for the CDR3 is TGTGCCAGCAGTTACTCGGGGGCGAACACTGAAGCTTTCTTT.

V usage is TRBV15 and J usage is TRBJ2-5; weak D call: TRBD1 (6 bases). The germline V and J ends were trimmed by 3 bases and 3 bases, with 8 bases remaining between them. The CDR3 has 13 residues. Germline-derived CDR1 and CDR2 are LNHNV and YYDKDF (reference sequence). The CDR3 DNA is TGTGCCACCAGCAGGGACAGAAAAGAGACCCAGTACTTC. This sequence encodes CATSRDRKETQYF.

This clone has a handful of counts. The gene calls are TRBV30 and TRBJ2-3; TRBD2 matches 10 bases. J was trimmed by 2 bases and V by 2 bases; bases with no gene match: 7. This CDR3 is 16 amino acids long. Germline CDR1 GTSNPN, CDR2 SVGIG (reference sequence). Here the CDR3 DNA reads TGTGCCTGGAGTCCCCGGCTAGCGGGGGTCACAGATACGCAGTATTTT. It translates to CAWSPRLAGVTDTQYF.